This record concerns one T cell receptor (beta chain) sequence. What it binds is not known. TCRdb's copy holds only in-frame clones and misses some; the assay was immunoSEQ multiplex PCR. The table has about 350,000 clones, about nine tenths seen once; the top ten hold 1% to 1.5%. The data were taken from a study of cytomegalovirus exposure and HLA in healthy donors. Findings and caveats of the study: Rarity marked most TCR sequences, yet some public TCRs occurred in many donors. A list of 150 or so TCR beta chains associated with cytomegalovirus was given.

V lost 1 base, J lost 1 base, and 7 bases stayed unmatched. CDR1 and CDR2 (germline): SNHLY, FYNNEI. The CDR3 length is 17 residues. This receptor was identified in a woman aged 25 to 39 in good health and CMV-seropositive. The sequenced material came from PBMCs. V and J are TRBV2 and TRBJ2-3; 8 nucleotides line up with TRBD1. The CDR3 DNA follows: TGTGCCAGCAGTGAAGGTCAGGGGGCTGGAGGCACAGATACGCAGTATTTT. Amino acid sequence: CASSEGQGAGGTDTQYF.